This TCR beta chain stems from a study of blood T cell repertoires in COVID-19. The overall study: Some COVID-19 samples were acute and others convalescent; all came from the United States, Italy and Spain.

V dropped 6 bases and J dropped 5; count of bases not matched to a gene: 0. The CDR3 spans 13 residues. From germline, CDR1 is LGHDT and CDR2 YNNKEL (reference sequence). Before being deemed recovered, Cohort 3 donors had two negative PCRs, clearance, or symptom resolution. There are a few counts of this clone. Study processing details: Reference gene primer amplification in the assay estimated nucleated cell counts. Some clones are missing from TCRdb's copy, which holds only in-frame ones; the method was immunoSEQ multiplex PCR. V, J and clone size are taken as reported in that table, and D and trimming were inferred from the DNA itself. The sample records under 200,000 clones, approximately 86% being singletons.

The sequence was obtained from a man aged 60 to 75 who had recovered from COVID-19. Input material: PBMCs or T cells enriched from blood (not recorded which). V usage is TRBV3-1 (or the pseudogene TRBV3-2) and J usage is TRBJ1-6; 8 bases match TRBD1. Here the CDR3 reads CASRTGDNSPLHF. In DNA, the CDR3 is TGTGCCAGCAGGACAGGGGATAATTCACCCCTCCACTTT.